Below, 3 T cell receptor beta chains from the same sample are listed, as sequenced in a study of blood T cells in healthy people across ages. Alongside a J-beta primer mix, a sample-barcoded 5' primer served in a second PCR lasting about 7 to 12 cycles. Via MiXCR, TCRdb re-called the 5' RACE reads, giving one row per CDR3 protein. The sample holds about 580,000 distinct CDR3 sequences, around 50% seen once. The sequencing input was blood. These receptors came from a man of 80 years or more in good health.

This clonotype has a handful of counts. The chain has TRBV7-9 and TRBJ2-1, with 9 nucleotides matching TRBD2. Germline CDR1 is SEHNR and CDR2 is FQNEAQ (reference sequence). The CDR3 covers 15 residues. The junction had 8 bases not matched to a gene; V was cut back by 4 bases and J by 7 bases. CDR3 loop: CASSWEGSGRNEQFF. The CDR3 region has the DNA TGTGCCAGCAGCTGGGAGGGGAGCGGGAGGAATGAGCAGTTCTTC.

The chain joins TRBV9 to TRBJ1-1; no clear D. Germline CDR1 and CDR2: SGDLS and YYNGEE. CDR3 size: 13 residues. With 0 bases removed from V and 6 bases from J, the gap between germline ends came to 9 bases. CDR3: CASSVAIFSEAFF. In DNA form, the CDR3 reads TGTGCCAGCAGCGTAGCCATTTTCTCTGAAGCTTTCTTT.

The chain has TRBV14 and TRBJ2-1; 7 bases are shared with TRBD2. The germline V gene has CDR1 SGHDN and CDR2 FVKESK. With 0 bases clipped from V and 6 bases from J, the junction kept 5 bases outside the gene matches. The CDR3 extends over 15 amino acids. The DNA of the CDR3 is TGTGCCAGCAGCCAAGATATTGGACTAGTCAATGAGCAGTTCTTC. It encodes CASSQDIGLVNEQFF.